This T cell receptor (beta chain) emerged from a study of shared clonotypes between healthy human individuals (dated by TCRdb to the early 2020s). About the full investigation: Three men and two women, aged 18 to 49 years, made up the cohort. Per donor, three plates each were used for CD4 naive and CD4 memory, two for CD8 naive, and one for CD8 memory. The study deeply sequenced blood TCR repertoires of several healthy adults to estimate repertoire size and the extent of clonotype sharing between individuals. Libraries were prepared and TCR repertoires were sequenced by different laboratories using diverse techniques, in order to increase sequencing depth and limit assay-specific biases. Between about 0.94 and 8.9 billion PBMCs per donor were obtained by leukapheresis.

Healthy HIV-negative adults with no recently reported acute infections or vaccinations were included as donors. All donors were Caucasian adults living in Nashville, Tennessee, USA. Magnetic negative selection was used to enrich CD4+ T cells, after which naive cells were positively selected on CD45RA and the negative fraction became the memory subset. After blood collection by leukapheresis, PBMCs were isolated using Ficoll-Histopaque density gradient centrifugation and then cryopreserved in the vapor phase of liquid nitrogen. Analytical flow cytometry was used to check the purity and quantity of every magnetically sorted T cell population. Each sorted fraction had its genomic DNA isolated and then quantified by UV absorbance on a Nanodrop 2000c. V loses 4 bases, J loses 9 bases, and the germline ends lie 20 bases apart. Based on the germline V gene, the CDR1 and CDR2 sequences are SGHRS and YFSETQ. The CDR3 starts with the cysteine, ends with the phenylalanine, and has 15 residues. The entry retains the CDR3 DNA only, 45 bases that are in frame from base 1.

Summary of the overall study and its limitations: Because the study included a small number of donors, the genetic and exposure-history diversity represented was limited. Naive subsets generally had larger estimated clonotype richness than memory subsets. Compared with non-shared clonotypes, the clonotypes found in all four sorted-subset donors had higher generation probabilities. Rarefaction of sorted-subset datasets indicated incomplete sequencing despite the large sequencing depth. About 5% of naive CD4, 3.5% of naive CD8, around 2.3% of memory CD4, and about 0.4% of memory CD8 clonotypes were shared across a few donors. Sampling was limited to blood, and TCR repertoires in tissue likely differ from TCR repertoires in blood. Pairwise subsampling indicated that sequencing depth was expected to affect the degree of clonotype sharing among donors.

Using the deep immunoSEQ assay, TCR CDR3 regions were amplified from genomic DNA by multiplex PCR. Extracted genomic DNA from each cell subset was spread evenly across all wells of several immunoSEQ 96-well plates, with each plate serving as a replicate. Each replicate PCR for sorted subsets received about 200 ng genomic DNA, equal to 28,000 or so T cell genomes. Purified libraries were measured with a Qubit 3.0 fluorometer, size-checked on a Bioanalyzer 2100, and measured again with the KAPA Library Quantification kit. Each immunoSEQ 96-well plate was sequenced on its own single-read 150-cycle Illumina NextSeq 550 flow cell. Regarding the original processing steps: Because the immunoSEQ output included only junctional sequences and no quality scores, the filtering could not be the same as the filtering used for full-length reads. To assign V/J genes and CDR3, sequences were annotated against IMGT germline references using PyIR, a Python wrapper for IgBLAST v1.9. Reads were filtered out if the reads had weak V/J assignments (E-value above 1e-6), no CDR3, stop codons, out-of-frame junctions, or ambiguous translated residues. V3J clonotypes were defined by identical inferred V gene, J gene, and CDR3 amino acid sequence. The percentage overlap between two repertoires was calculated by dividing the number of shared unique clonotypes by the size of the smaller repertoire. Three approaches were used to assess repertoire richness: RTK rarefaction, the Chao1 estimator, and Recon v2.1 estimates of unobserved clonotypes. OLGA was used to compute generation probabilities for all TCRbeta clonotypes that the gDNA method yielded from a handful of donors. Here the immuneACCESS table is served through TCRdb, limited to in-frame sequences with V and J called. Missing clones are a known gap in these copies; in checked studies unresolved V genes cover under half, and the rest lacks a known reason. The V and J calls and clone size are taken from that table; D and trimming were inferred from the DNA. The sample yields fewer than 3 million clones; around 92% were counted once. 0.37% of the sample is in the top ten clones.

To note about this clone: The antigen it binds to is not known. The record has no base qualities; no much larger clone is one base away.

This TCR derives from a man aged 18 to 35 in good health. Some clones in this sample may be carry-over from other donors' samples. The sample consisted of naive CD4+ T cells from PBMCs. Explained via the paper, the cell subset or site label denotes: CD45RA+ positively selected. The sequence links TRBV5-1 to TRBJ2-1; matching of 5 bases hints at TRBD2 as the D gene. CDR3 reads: CASSPREPNVGEQFF. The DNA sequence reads TGCGCCAGCAGCCCGAGGGAGCCGAACGTTGGTGAGCAGTTCTTC.